This T cell receptor (beta chain) stems from a study of OX40 agonist ivuxolimab in advanced cancers. With respect to the entire study: The costimulatory receptor OX40 (CD134) was targeted by ivuxolimab, a fully human IgG2 agonistic monoclonal antibody. Intravenous ivuxolimab was administered to patients every 2 weeks at six dose levels: 0.01, 0.1, 0.3, 1.5, 3 and 10 mg/kg. Among the roughly 50 dose-escalation patients, approximately 20 had hepatocellular carcinoma, around 15 melanoma, 9 renal cell carcinoma and 9 head and neck cancer. The dose-escalation cohort was roughly 80% male with a mean age of about 58 years, ranging from 23 to 79. Patients were allowed to have had prior anti-PD-1, anti-PD-L1 or anti-CTLA-4 therapy, and approximately 40% of the dose-escalation patients had previously received checkpoint inhibitors. Partial responses were achieved by three dose-escalation patients, of whom one had hepatocellular carcinoma and two had cutaneous melanoma. The purpose of peripheral TCRbeta sequencing was to test whether ivuxolimab changed TCR sequence diversity and led to clonal T-cell expansion. The paper covers the monotherapy dose-escalation part of the phase I ivuxolimab trial, which included N of about 50 patients.

Genomic DNA was isolated from the sorted cells so that the TCRbeta CDR3 region could be sequenced. The immunoSEQ Assay was used for sequencing of TCRbeta CDR3 regions. In its TCRdb copy, this immuneACCESS table keeps in-frame sequences only and misses some clones. Where compared with another copy, unresolved V genes explain less than half of these, and the others have no known cause. This sample gives more than 80,000 clones in total; 90% of them show up just once. The top ten clonotypes cover 0.45% to 0.5% of the sample. The trial excluded patients who had a history of autoimmune disease or were on systemic immunosuppression. Peripheral blood for TCR sequencing was collected from all dose cohorts at baseline, on cycle 4 day 1, and on cycle 7 day 1. The samples were taken from a phase I, first-in-human, multicenter, open-label dose-escalation trial of ivuxolimab. Adults with locally advanced or metastatic head and neck squamous cell, hepatocellular, melanoma or renal cell carcinoma were enrolled in the trial. Before TCR sequencing, CD4+ T cells and CD8+ T cells were sorted from peripheral blood as separate populations.

Study-wide conclusions, independent of this receptor: At doses of 0.1 to 3.0 mg/kg, clonal expansion of both CD4+ and CD8+ blood T cells was observed from baseline to week 6. After ivuxolimab, CD8+ T cells had more expanded clones than CD4+ T cells on average. In partial responders in the 0.1-3.0 mg/kg groups, normalized peripheral clonal expansion was found to be among the lowest, especially among CD8+ T cells. Which antigens the clonally expanded peripheral T cells were specific for was not determined. Low levels of normalized T-cell clonal expansion were also shown by some nonresponding patients.

This clone has only one observation. Its target antigen remains unknown. Per-base quality was not reported, and no clone a single base away is much larger than it. The material was CD4+ or CD8+ T cells sorted from blood, obtained in a trial of the OX40 agonist ivuxolimab. This TCR was recovered from an adult with an advanced solid tumor such as melanoma, head and neck, liver or kidney cancer.

The CDR3 region: CASSYSPGFPDTQYF. The sequenced DNA is TGTGCCAGCAGTTACTCGCCAGGGTTTCCAGATACGCAGTATTTT. Rearrangement joined TRBV6-5 to TRBJ2-3; a tentative D match to TRBD1 spans 5 bases. V is clipped by 0 bases and J by 4 bases, and the sequence between their germline boundaries is 11 bases long. In the germline V gene, CDR1 corresponds to MNHEY and CDR2 to SVGAGI. The CDR3 covers 15 residues, taking in both the cysteine and the phenylalanine. Left in the record is the CDR3 DNA by itself, 45 bases read in frame from the first base.